This paragraph covers one T cell receptor beta chain sequence. The method was immunoSEQ multiplex PCR; TCRdb's version includes in-frame clones alone and lacks a portion of them. The sample gives 150,000 to 200,000 clones, about 84% of which show up once; 5.5% to 7.5% is in the top ten. Trimming removed 1 base from V and 3 bases from J, with 13 bases in between. This CDR3 comprises 15 residues. Germline V lookup: CDR1 LGHNA, CDR2 YNFKEQ. This specimen belongs to a study of blood T cell repertoires in COVID-19. Sequenced input: peripheral blood. The rearrangement joins TRBV4-2 to TRBJ2-7, with a weak D call TRBD2 (5 bases). This TCR was sampled from a human donor in a cohort sampled during active COVID-19. The CDR3 loop reads CASSQALASIYEQYF. The CDR3 DNA reads TGTGCCAGCAGCCAAGCATTGGCTAGCATCTACGAGCAGTACTTC.